These T cell receptor beta chains were read from a single sample in a study of early T cells in non-severe SARS-CoV-2 infection. MiXCR, applied by TCRdb to the 5' RACE reads, yields one record per CDR3 protein. The sample carries about 68,000 distinct CDR3 sequences, roughly a tenth recorded once. The sample was whole blood. The receptors originated from an adult who was a healthcare worker with PCR-confirmed SARS-CoV-2 infection or an uninfected control (not recorded which). The CDR3 runs from the conserved cysteine through the conserved F or W. D genes are given only for firm matches. Size is stated for part of the rows, as once, few or many counts, or as a class when the clone is expanded.

v_gene	d_gene	abundance	j_gene	CDR3nt	CDR3aa
TRBV5-1	NA	NA	TRBJ2-3	TGCGCCAGCAGCTCAGAAGGGCCAGATACGCAGTATTTT	CASSSEGPDTQYF
TRBV20-1	TRBD1	NA	TRBJ2-7	TGCGGTGCTACCACACAGGGGAACGAGCAGTACTTC	CGATTQGNEQYF
TRBV20-1	NA	NA	TRBJ2-1	TGCAGTGCTAGATCACGGACCCCCGGGAAGCAGTTCTTC	CSARSRTPGKQFF
TRBV7-8	NA	many	TRBJ2-1	TGTGCCAGCAGTCCCCGACTAAGCCATGAGCAGTTCTTC	CASSPRLSHEQFF
TRBV30	NA	few	TRBJ2-3	TGTGCCTGGAGTGTGGTCCTAGATACGCAGTATTTT	CAWSVVLDTQYF
TRBV20-1	NA	few	TRBJ2-1	TGCAGTGCTTCGGGTGTAGCTGCTAATGAGCAGTTCTTC	CSASGVAANEQFF
TRBV20-1	NA	NA	TRBJ1-1	TGCAGTGCTCCTGAATTCCTAAGAGATGAAGCTTTCTTT	CSAPEFLRDEAFF
TRBV7-7	NA	few	TRBJ2-5	TGTGCCAGCAGCCCTGGGACCGGGAAGACCCAGTACTTC	CASSPGTGKTQYF
TRBV5-6	TRBD1	few	TRBJ2-7	TGTGCCAGCAGCAAGGACAGGGCTTACGAGCAGTACTTC	CASSKDRAYEQYF
TRBV5-1	NA	many	TRBJ2-4	TGCGCCAGCAGCCCTGTGCAGGGGCAAAACATTCAGTACTTC	CASSPVQGQNIQYF
TRBV5-1	TRBD2	NA	TRBJ2-5	TGCGCCAGCAGCTATAACGCGGGGGATATCGGAGAGACCCAGTACTTC	CASSYNAGDIGETQYF
TRBV5-1	NA	few	TRBJ2-3	TGCGCCAGCAGCTTTACAGGGAGTGCCACAGATACGCAGTATTTT	CASSFTGSATDTQYF
TRBV4-3	TRBD2	few	TRBJ2-1	TGCGCCAGCAGCCAAAGACTAGCGGGAGAGTCCTACAATGAGCAGTTCTTC	CASSQRLAGESYNEQFF
TRBV2	NA	many	TRBJ2-1	TGTGCCAGCAAAAATTTAGTTTCCAATGAGCAGTTCTTC	CASKNLVSNEQFF
TRBV2	NA	NA	TRBJ1-1	TGTGCCAGCACAGGGGCCCTCTACACTGAAGCTTTCTTT	CASTGALYTEAFF
TRBV29-1	TRBD2	NA	TRBJ2-1	TGCAGCGTTGTAGCGGGAGTGGAGCAGTTCTTC	CSVVAGVEQFF
TRBV28	TRBD1	few	TRBJ2-5	TGTGCCAGCAGTTCCTACAGGGGCCGCGAAGCAGAGACCCAGTACTTC	CASSSYRGREAETQYF
TRBV7-9	NA	many	TRBJ1-4	TGTGCCAGCAGCTCAATTAATGAAAAACTGTTTTTT	CASSSINEKLFF
TRBV20-1	TRBD1	few	TRBJ2-7	TGCAGTACGCAGACAGGGAGTGGGATAGAGCAGTACTTC	CSTQTGSGIEQYF
TRBV7-8	NA	NA	TRBJ2-7	TGTGCCAGCAGCTTAAATTACGAGCAGTACTTC	CASSLNYEQYF
TRBV7-2	TRBD2	few	TRBJ2-1	TGTGCCAGCAGCCGGACTAGCGCAACATACAATGAGCAGTTCTTC	CASSRTSATYNEQFF
TRBV9	TRBD2	NA	TRBJ2-1	TGTGCCAGCAGTCGACTAGCGGGAGGGCCCTACAATGAGCAGTTCTTC	CASSRLAGGPYNEQFF
TRBV20-1	TRBD2	NA	TRBJ2-1	TGCAGTGCCGCCGGACTAGCGCACTCCAATGAGCAGTTCTTC	CSAAGLAHSNEQFF
TRBV27	TRBD2	few	TRBJ2-2	TGTGCCAGCAGGGTACTAGCGCAGACCGGGGAGCTGTTTTTT	CASRVLAQTGELFF
TRBV19	NA	NA	TRBJ2-7	TGTGCCAGTAGTAGCGATCCCGGCGACTCCTACGAGCAGTACTTC	CASSSDPGDSYEQYF
TRBV29-1	NA	few	TRBJ2-7	TGCAGCATCCTGACGGGAGCCGAGCAGTGCTTC	CSILTGAEQCF
TRBV6-2/TRBV6-3	NA	few	TRBJ1-1	TGTGCCAGCAGTTGGACGGAGAGAACTGAAGCTTTCTTT	CASSWTERTEAFF
TRBV20-1	TRBD2	few	TRBJ2-5	TGCAGTGCCGTGCCCCTACGACTAGCGGGGCAAGAGACCCAGTACTTC	CSAVPLRLAGQETQYF
TRBV20-1	TRBD2	NA	TRBJ2-3	TGCAGTGCTATGGGTCAGGTCTGGGGGGGAGATACGCAGTATTTT	CSAMGQVWGGDTQYF
TRBV28	NA	many	TRBJ1-6	TGTGCCAGCAGTTCGGTTGAAAGCTCCTATAATTCACCCCTCCACTTT	CASSSVESSYNSPLHF
TRBV20-1	TRBD1	many	TRBJ1-2	TGCAGTGCTAGTGTTTTGGGACAGGGGGCAGGTGGCTACACCTTC	CSASVLGQGAGGYTF
TRBV20-1	TRBD2	few	TRBJ2-5	TGCAGTGCACGGGAGGCGTCCGGGCAGACCCAGTACTTC	CSAREASGQTQYF
TRBV20-1	NA	many	TRBJ2-7	TGCAGTGCTAGAGATCTCTTGCACGAGCAGTACTTC	CSARDLLHEQYF
TRBV28	NA	many	TRBJ2-5	TGTGCCAGCAGTTCCCCTCAAGCCCAAGAGACCCAGTACTTC	CASSSPQAQETQYF
TRBV28	NA	few	TRBJ1-4	TGTGCCAGCAGTTTCCAGGGTAATGAAAAACTGTTTTTT	CASSFQGNEKLFF
TRBV6-6	NA	NA	TRBJ1-3	TGTGCCAGCAGCCCAGTGGCCACAGGAGCTGGAAACACCATATATTTT	CASSPVATGAGNTIYF
TRBV5-1	TRBD2	NA	TRBJ2-3	TGCGCCAGCAGCGATCTAGCGGGAGCTCTAGATACGCAGTATTTT	CASSDLAGALDTQYF
TRBV6-2/TRBV6-3	NA	NA	TRBJ1-1	TGTGCCAGCAGTTACCTAGATCCTGAAGCTTTCTTT	CASSYLDPEAFF
TRBV7-6	TRBD2	NA	TRBJ2-5	TGTGCCAGCTCCCCTAGCGGGAGCGGGCTGACCCAGTACTTC	CASSPSGSGLTQYF
TRBV7-8	NA	few	TRBJ2-7	TGTGCCAGCAGCTTAGCAGTCGGCCAAGAAGGCAACGAGCAGTACTTC	CASSLAVGQEGNEQYF
TRBV20-1	NA	few	TRBJ1-4	TGCAGTGCTAGAGGTCCGGTTCCTAATGAAAAACTGTTTTTT	CSARGPVPNEKLFF
TRBV12-3/TRBV12-4	TRBD1	many	TRBJ2-7	TGTGCCAGCAGCAACTCGGGACAGGGGTCCTACGAGCAGTACTTC	CASSNSGQGSYEQYF
TRBV7-2	NA	NA	TRBJ2-1	TGTGCCAGCAGCTTAGGACTTTACAATGAGCAGTTCTTC	CASSLGLYNEQFF
TRBV12-3/TRBV12-4	TRBD2	few	TRBJ2-1	TGTGCCAGCAGTTTTAGCGGGAGGGATAACAATGAGCAGTTCTTC	CASSFSGRDNNEQFF
TRBV20-1	NA	few	TRBJ2-7	TGCAGTGCCCGGCCAGGAGCGGGCTCCTACGAGCAGTACTTC	CSARPGAGSYEQYF
TRBV7-8	NA	many	TRBJ1-3	TGTGCCAGCAGCTTGGGGTGGGCTGGAAACACCATATATTTT	CASSLGWAGNTIYF
TRBV2	NA	few	TRBJ2-1	TGTGCCAGCACACAGGACAGCCTCAGCCATAGCAATGAGCAGTTCTTC	CASTQDSLSHSNEQFF
TRBV6-6	NA	few	TRBJ1-1	TGTGCCAGCAGTTCGACAGGAGAAGCTTTCTTT	CASSSTGEAFF
TRBV20-1	NA	few	TRBJ2-2	TGCAGTGCTAGTGCGGGGGCTGACACCGGGGAGCTGTTTTTT	CSASAGADTGELFF
TRBV18	NA	few	TRBJ2-3	TGTGCCAGCTCACCCGCGACTAGCACAGATACGCAGTATTTT	CASSPATSTDTQYF
TRBV7-6	TRBD1	many	TRBJ2-1	TGTGCCAGCAGCATCGGACAGGGGGGCCCTGGTGAGCAGTTCTTC	CASSIGQGGPGEQFF
TRBV14	NA	NA	TRBJ2-4	TGTGCCAGCAGCCAACTCGGAAGCAGGGCCGGAAACATTCAGTACTTC	CASSQLGSRAGNIQYF
TRBV19	NA	few	TRBJ2-1	TGTGCCAGTAGTCGCCCTCGAGGCAATGGGCTCGATGAGCAGTTCTTC	CASSRPRGNGLDEQFF
TRBV18	NA	NA	TRBJ1-2	TGTGCCAGCTCACCTAACAGCCAACCCTATGGCTACACCTTC	CASSPNSQPYGYTF
TRBV6-2/TRBV6-3	TRBD1	NA	TRBJ2-7	TGTGCCAGCAAAGGGACAGGGAACGAGCAGTACTTC	CASKGTGNEQYF